This TCR beta chain was sequenced in a study of shared clonotypes between healthy human individuals (TCRdb year 2020). For the wider study: Two women and three men aged 18 to 49 years were included in the cohort. To estimate repertoire size and how much clonotype sharing occurs between individuals, the study deeply sequenced the blood TCR repertoires of five healthy adults. Different laboratories and diverse techniques were used to prepare libraries and sequence TCR repertoires, to increase sequencing depth and limit assay-specific biases. Per donor, leukapheresis produced somewhere between about 0.9 and 9 billion PBMCs. For each donor, CD4 naive and CD4 memory were each given three plates, CD8 naive was given two plates, and CD8 memory was given one plate. The study at large found these results: Estimated clonotype richness was generally larger for naive than for memory subsets. Because the study included a small number of donors, the genetic and exposure-history diversity represented was limited. Incomplete sequencing was indicated by rarefaction of sorted-subset datasets, despite the large sequencing depth. Clonotypes shared by all four sorted-subset donors showed higher generation probabilities than non-shared clonotypes. Approximately 5% of naive CD4, 3% to 4% of naive CD8, about 2.1% of memory CD4, and 0.4% of memory CD8 clonotypes were shared across several donors. Pairwise subsampling indicated that sequencing depth was expected to affect the degree of clonotype sharing among donors. Sampling was restricted to blood, and TCR repertoires in tissue are likely to differ from TCR repertoires in blood.

Notes on this clone: Its antigen has not been determined. Nothing much larger sits one base from this clone, and base qualities are not available.

The donors were healthy, HIV-negative adults with no recently reported acute infections or vaccinations. Every donor was a Caucasian adult residing in Nashville, Tennessee, USA. CD4+ T cells were enriched by magnetic negative selection; naive cells were then positively selected on CD45RA, and the negative fraction formed the memory subset. After blood collection by leukapheresis, PBMCs were isolated using Ficoll-Histopaque density gradient centrifugation and then cryopreserved in the vapor phase of liquid nitrogen. Purity and quantity of every magnetically sorted T cell population were checked by analytical flow cytometry. From each sorted fraction, genomic DNA was isolated and quantified by UV absorbance on a Nanodrop 2000c. V is cut by 4 bases and J by 4 bases, and the space between the germline ends is 9 bases. The CDR3 measures 14 amino acids from cysteine to phenylalanine. Just the 42-base CDR3 DNA is kept, in frame starting at base 1. CDR1 and CDR2, per the germline V gene, are SGDLS and YYNGEE.

TCR CDR3 regions were amplified from genomic DNA by multiplex PCR using the deep immunoSEQ assay. For each cell subset, the extracted genomic DNA was distributed evenly across all wells of several immunoSEQ 96-well plates, and each plate served as one replicate. For sorted subsets, roughly 0.2 ug genomic DNA, equal to 25,000 to 35,000 T cell genomes, was loaded into each replicate PCR. Purified libraries were measured with a Qubit 3.0 fluorometer, size-checked on a Bioanalyzer 2100, and measured again with the KAPA Library Quantification kit. Every immunoSEQ 96-well plate was sequenced on a separate single-read 150-cycle Illumina NextSeq 550 flow cell. On the authors' methods: Because only junctional sequences without quality scores were contained in the immunoSEQ output, filtering matching that applied to full-length reads could not be performed. Sequences were annotated with PyIR, a Python wrapper for IgBLAST v1.9, and V/J genes and CDR3 were assigned using IMGT germline references. Reads with weak V/J assignments (E-value above 1e-6), missing CDR3, stop codons, out-of-frame junctions, or ambiguous translated residues were removed. V3J clonotypes were defined by identical inferred V gene, J gene, and CDR3 amino acid sequence. Percentage overlap between repertoires was computed as shared unique clonotypes divided by the size of the smaller repertoire. Repertoire richness was assessed with RTK rarefaction, the Chao1 estimator, and Recon v2.1 estimates of unobserved clonotypes. OLGA was used to compute generation probabilities for all TCRbeta clonotypes that the gDNA method yielded from a handful of donors. This is the immuneACCESS table as TCRdb keeps it, with only in-frame sequences that have V and J called. A part of the clones is gone; compared with another copy, unresolved V genes explain less than half, and the rest is unexplained. For V, J and clone size, that table is used; D and trimming come from the DNA. Present in this sample are over 1.5 million clones, 95% to 99% of which were seen just once. Around 0.47% of the sample lies in the top ten.

The sequence derives from a man aged 25-45 years in good health. Rearrangement joined TRBV9 to TRBJ2-6; the D segment cannot be called with confidence. The sequencing sample was made of naive CD4+ T cells sorted from blood. The cell subset or site label, read with the paper, signifies: CD45RA+ positively selected. The DNA sequence follows: TGTGCCAGCAGCCCCTCCCCCGGGGCCAACGTCCTGACTTTC. Its protein reads: CASSPSPGANVLTF.